The entry below gives a single T cell receptor (beta chain) sequence along with its context. This clonotype has ten or more counts. It lacks a known antigen. Within one base of it there is no much larger clone, and no base qualities were kept. TCR beta CDR3 regions were amplified from RNA transcripts. For the first round of RT-PCR on the TCR CDR3, the HTBI primer set was used together with the Qiagen OneStep RT-PCR kit. Libraries were constructed in a second round of multiplex PCR, after which size selection and purification were performed. The libraries were sequenced on an Illumina HiSeq2000 using paired-end 100 bp reads. On the authors' methods: Raw data were processed with SOAPnuke, discarding reads with adapters, uncalled bases, mean Phred below 15, or no exact constant-primer or identifier match. High-quality paired reads were merged with COPE v1.2.5, and unique nucleotide sequences were defined as clonotypes. MiTCR v1.1 was used to align clonotypes to the IMGT TRBV, TRBD and TRBJ reference segments. The analysis included only V-J combinations with a frequency above 0.0001, which together covered 98% to 99.2% of the repertoires. The TCS score was defined as F50 (clonal expansion) divided by E x V (chaos), with BLOSUM62-based TCRdist calculated between CDR3 peptides within each V-J. Welch's t-statistics and random forest reduced fewer than 600 V-J features to roughly 13, which were used in a naive Bayes classifier (R e1071). TCRdb reran the public reads through fastp at Q25 and MiXCR, keeping productive beta chains. Under each unique CDR3 protein, matching rows form one entry showing the most common genes and DNA. The V and J calls here are based on TCRdb, not the publication. The sample profile shows about 560,000 distinct CDR3 sequences; around 15% of them were found once. The ten biggest clones cover more than 15% of the sample.

This specimen belongs to a study of T cells in Graves' hyperthyroidism and ophthalmopathy (dated by TCRdb to the late 2010s). Regarding the study in general: Peripheral blood samples were taken at the time of initial diagnosis, prior to any treatment. A discovery cohort of roughly 100 patients, roughly 45 with Graves' ophthalmopathy and approximately 57 with stable Graves' hyperthyroidism, was used to find distinguishing TCR V-J signatures. Prospective prediction of ophthalmopathy was tested in an independent validation cohort consisting of 18 to 20 hyperthyroidism patients and 17 patients who later progressed to ophthalmopathy. The 75 to 100 discovery patients were divided at random into training and test sets in a 7:3 ratio. In roughly six Graves' hyperthyroidism patients, the study also compared T-cell repertoires from thyroid tissue with T-cell repertoires from blood. Following sampling, methimazole starting at 30 mg daily was given to hyperthyroidism patients, and high-dose intravenous methylprednisolone was given to ophthalmopathy patients. TCR Vbeta CDR3 sequencing of 120 to 150 peripheral blood samples (more than 40 ophthalmopathy, around 80 hyperthyroidism and around 17 progressor patients) is reported in the paper.

On the study overall, not on this receptor specifically: In validation, the model predicted progression to ophthalmopathy a median of roughly six months before onset, with about 71% sensitivity and almost 75% specificity. A model built on a 13 V-J signature distinguished ophthalmopathy from stable hyperthyroidism, reaching roughly 88% sensitivity and 81.08% specificity in cross-validation and 80%/75% in testing. Most expanded thyroid clonotypes (frequency above 0.001) were also found in blood, which suggests that blood repertoires may mirror thyroid immune responses. Sample size was not statistically predetermined, and blinding of investigators to group allocation was not performed.

Graves' hyperthyroidism was defined as stable when no progression to ophthalmopathy occurred over 18 months of follow-up. The hyperthyroidism patients were between 18 and 65 years old and newly diagnosed, with a disease duration of less than 2 months. Patients with uncontrolled infections, other autoimmune diseases, pregnancy or lactation were excluded. Diagnoses relied on clinical symptoms, serum thyroxine and TRAb, thyroid ultrasound and orbital computed tomography. PBMCs were separated from roughly 9.3 ml of fresh peripheral blood using Ficoll-Paque density gradient centrifugation. Total RNA was extracted using Trizol reagent, and RNA quality was assessed on an Agilent 2100 Bioanalyzer. The germline V end is reduced by 8 bases and the J end by 5 bases; junction bases left unmatched: 12. From the cysteine up to the phenylalanine, the CDR3 has a length of 15 residues. Here the CDR3 DNA is all that survives: 45 bases in frame from base 1. The germline V gene specifies SGHTA as CDR1 and FQGNSA as CDR2.

The sequenced material came from blood. The source of this sequence is a woman in her late teens or twenties with Graves' hyperthyroidism. The chain employs TRBV7-2 and TRBJ2-5; TRBD1 agrees with 9 junctional bases. The DNA sequence reads TGTGCCAGCGGTTTTGACAGGGGGAAGACGGAGACCCAGTACTTC. This sequence encodes CASGFDRGKTETQYF.